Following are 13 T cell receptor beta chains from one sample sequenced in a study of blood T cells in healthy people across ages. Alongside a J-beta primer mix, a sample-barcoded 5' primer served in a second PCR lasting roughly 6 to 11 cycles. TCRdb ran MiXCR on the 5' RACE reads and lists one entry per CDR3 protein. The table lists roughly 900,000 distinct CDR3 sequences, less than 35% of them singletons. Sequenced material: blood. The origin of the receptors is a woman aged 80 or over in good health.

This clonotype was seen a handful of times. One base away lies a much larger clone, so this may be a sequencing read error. CDR3 coding DNA: TGTGCCGGCAGTCCCCGCGACAGGGGGAGGGAGACCCAGTACTTC. Protein product: CAGSPRDRGRETQYF. The chain has TRBV27 and TRBJ2-4; TRBD1 aligns across 9 bases. The J call may be wrong; the DNA end is better matched by TRBJ2-5. Germline CDR1 is MNHEY and CDR2 is SMNVEV (reference sequence). CDR3 length: 15 residues.

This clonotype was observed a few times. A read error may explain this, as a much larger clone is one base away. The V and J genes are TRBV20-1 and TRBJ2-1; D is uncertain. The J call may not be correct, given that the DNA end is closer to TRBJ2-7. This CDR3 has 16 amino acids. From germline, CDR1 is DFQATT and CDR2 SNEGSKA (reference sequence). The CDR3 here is CSARDPSPISYNEQYF. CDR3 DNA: TGCAGTGCTAGAGATCCGTCTCCGATATCCTACAATGAGCAGTACTTC.

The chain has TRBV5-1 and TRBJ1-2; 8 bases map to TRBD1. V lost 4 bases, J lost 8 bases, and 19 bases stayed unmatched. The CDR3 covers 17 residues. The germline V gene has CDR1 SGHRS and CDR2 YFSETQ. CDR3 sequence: CASSLYAPGQETGGYTF. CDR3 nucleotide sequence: TGCGCCAGCAGCCTCTATGCCCCGGGACAGGAAACGGGCGGCTACACCTTC.

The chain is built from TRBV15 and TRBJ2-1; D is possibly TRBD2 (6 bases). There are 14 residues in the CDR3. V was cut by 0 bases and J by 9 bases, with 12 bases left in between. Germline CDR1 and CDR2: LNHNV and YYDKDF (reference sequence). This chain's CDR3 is CATSRDRWGLEQFF. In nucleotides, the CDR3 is TGTGCCACCAGCAGAGATCGATGGGGACTTGAGCAGTTCTTC.

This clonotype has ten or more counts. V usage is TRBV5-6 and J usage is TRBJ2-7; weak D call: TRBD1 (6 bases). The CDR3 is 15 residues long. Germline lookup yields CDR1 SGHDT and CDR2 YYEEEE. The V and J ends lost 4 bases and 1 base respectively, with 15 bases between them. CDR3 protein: CASSAGQSPSYEQYF. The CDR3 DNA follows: TGTGCCAGCAGCGCCGGACAGAGCCCATCCTACGAGCAGTACTTC.

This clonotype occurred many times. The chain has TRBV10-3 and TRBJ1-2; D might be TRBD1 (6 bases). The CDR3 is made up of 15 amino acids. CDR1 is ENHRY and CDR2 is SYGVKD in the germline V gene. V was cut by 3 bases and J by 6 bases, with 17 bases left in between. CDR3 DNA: TGTGCCATCAGTGATCGGACAGCGATCGATCATGGCTACACCTTC. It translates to CAISDRTAIDHGYTF.

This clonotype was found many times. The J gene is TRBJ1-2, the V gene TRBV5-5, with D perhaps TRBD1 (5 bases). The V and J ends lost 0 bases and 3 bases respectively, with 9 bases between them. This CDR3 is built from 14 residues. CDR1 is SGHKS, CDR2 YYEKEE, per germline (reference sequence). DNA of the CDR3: TGTGCCAGCAGCTTGGGTGCACAGGACTATGGCTACACCTTC. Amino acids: CASSLGAQDYGYTF. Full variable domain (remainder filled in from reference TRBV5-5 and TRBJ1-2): DAGVTQSPTHLIKTRGQQVTLRCSPISGHKSVSWYQQVLGQGPQFIFQYYEKEERGRGNFPDRFSARQFPNYSSELNVNALLLGDSALYLCASSLGAQDYGYTFGSGTRLTVV.

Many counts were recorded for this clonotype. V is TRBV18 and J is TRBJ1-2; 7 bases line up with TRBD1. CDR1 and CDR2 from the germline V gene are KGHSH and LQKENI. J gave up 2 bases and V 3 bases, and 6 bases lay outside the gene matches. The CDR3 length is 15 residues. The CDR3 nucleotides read TGTGCCAGCTCACCTACAGGGGAGAGAAACTATGGCTACACCTTC. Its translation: CASSPTGERNYGYTF. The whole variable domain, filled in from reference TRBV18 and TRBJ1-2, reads NAGVMQNPRHLVRRRGQEARLRCSPMKGHSHVYWYRQLPEEGLKFMVYLQKENIIDESGMPKERFSAEFPKEGPSILRIQQVVRGDSAAYFCASSPTGERNYGYTFGSGTRLTVV.

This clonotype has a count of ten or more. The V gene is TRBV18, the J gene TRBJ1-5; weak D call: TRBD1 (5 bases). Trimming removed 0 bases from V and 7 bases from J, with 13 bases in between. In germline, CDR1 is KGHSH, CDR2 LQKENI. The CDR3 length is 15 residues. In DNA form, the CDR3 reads TGTGCCAGCTCACCACCGACGGGACTAGGACAGCCCCAGCATTTT. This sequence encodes CASSPPTGLGQPQHF.

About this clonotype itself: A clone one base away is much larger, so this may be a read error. The chain's CDR3 is CASSTLPELAPYEQYF. The CDR3 nucleotides read TGTGCCAGCAGCACTCTCCCGGAACTAGCCCCCTACGAGCAGTACTTC. This chain connects TRBV7-2 to TRBJ2-7; D possibly corresponds to TRBD2 (6 bases). The CDR3 has 16 residues. The germline V and J ends were trimmed by 5 bases and 2 bases, with 19 bases remaining between them. Germline loops: CDR1 SGHTA, CDR2 FQGNSA.

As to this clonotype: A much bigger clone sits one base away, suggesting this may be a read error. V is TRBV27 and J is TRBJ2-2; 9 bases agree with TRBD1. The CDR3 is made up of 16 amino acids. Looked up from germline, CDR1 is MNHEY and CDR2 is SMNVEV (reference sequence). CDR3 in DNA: TGTACCAGCAGTCCGTACAGGGGGCCTAACACCGGGGAGCTGTTTTTT. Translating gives CTSSPYRGPNTGELFF.

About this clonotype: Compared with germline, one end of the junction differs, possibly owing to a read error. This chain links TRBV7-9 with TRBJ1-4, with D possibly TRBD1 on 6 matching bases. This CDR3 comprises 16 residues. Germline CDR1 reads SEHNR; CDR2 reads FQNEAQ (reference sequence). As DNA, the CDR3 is TGTGCCAGCAGCTACACAGGGAGTTCGGGTAGTGAAAAACGGTTTTTT. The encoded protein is CASSYTGSSGSEKRFF.

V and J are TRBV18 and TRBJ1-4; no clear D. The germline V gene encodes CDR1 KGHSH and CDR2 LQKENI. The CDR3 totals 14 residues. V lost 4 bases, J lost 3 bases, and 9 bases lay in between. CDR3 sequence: CASSRSPANEKLFF. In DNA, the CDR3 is TGTGCCAGCTCACGTAGCCCGGCTAATGAAAAACTGTTTTTT. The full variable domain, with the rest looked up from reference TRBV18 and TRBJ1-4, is NAGVMQNPRHLVRRRGQEARLRCSPMKGHSHVYWYRQLPEEGLKFMVYLQKENIIDESGMPKERFSAEFPKEGPSILRIQQVVRGDSAAYFCASSRSPANEKLFFGSGTQLSVL.